Presented here are 13 T cell receptor beta chains from one specimen sequenced in a study of T-cell reconstitution after alpha-beta-depleted transplantation in children. Molecular barcoding with unique molecular identifiers was used for the TCRbeta library. TCRdb analysed the PCR reads with MiXCR anew, one entry per CDR3 protein. Here the sample spans 250,000 to 350,000 distinct CDR3 sequences, roughly 25% being singletons. The sample here was PBMCs, mostly from graft donor cells, taken 180 days after TCRalphabeta/CD19-depleted stem cell transplant. Every receptor here comes from a male patient aged 10 to 17 who had a stem cell transplant for acute lymphoblastic leukemia, so the T cells may come from the graft donor.

This chain joins TRBV4-1 and TRBJ2-1; 7 bases align to TRBD2. This CDR3 is built from 16 residues. In germline, CDR1 is MGHRA, CDR2 YSYEKL. Unmatched junction bases numbered 8, after V lost 6 bases and J lost 0 bases. The CDR3 sequence is CASSLAGKSSYNEQFF. The DNA for the CDR3 is TGCGCCAGCAGTTTAGCGGGTAAGAGCTCCTACAATGAGCAGTTCTTC.

CDR3 amino acids: CASSELGPYEQYF. DNA of the CDR3: TGTGCCAGCAGTGAATTGGGACCCTACGAGCAGTACTTC. The chain employs TRBV25-1 and TRBJ2-7; D tentatively reads TRBD1 or TRBD2 (5 bases each). The CDR3 is 13 amino acids. Per the germline V gene, CDR1 is MGHDK and CDR2 is SYGVNS. Trimming took off 1 base at V and 2 bases at J, with 6 bases between the two ends.

The rearrangement joins TRBV7-2 to TRBJ2-5, with D tentatively TRBD2 (5 bases). This CDR3 has 14 residues. Trimming cost V 1 base and J 6 bases, with 12 bases left between them. CDR1 and CDR2 (germline): SGHTA, FQGNSA. The CDR3 DNA follows: TGTGCCAGCAGCTTAGACGGGGTAGGAAAGACCCAGTACTTC. Protein sequence: CASSLDGVGKTQYF.

This clonotype was seen repeatedly, ten times or more. The rearrangement links TRBV4-1 to TRBJ2-7; no clear D. The length of the CDR3 is 14 residues. Between the trimmed V and J ends, which lost 2 bases and 0 bases, there was a span of 8 bases. Per the germline V gene, CDR1 is MGHRA and CDR2 is YSYEKL. The CDR3 sequence is CASSQPVSSYEQYF. The CDR3 nucleotides read TGCGCCAGCAGCCAACCCGTAAGCTCCTACGAGCAGTACTTC.

The gene calls are TRBV5-1 and TRBJ2-1; TRBD2 aligns across 7 bases. Germline trimming cut 6 bases from V and 4 bases from J; bases unmatched to any gene: 10. Germline lookup yields CDR1 SGHRS and CDR2 YFSETQ. CDR3 size: 15 residues. Here the CDR3 reads CASTKSGTTYNEQFF. CDR3 DNA sequence: TGCGCCAGCACCAAGAGCGGGACCACTTACAATGAGCAGTTCTTC.

V gene TRBV9 combines with J gene TRBJ2-1; no definite D call. Trimming took off 3 bases at V and 10 bases at J, with 11 bases between the two ends. This CDR3 has 12 residues. Germline values: CDR1 SGDLS, CDR2 YYNGEE. The CDR3 DNA follows: TGTGCCAGCAGCGAGCCCCTGGGAGAGCAGTTCTTC. It encodes CASSEPLGEQFF.

The CDR3 region is CASSVDIARTQYF. Written as DNA, the CDR3 is TGTGCCAGCAGCGTAGATATAGCCCGTACGCAGTATTTT. This chain links TRBV9 with TRBJ2-3; D ambiguous. CDR1 is SGDLS, CDR2 YYNGEE, per germline. Trimming took off 0 bases at V and 8 bases at J, with 10 bases between the two ends. The CDR3 extends over 13 amino acids.

This clonotype has a handful of counts. The chain carries TRBV12-5 and TRBJ2-3; TRBD2 aligns across 10 bases. CDR3 size: 14 residues. Germline V lookup: CDR1 LGHNT, CDR2 FRNRAP. V gave up 7 bases and J gave up 6 bases; unmatched junction bases: 7. CDR3 residues: CASATGTSADTQYF. CDR3 nucleotide sequence: TGTGCTAGTGCCACCGGGACTAGCGCGGATACGCAGTATTTT.

This clonotype has more than one count but fewer than ten. The rearrangement links TRBV7-9 to TRBJ2-7; unclear D gene. Germline CDR1 reads SEHNR; CDR2 reads FQNEAQ (reference sequence). The ends were cut back, 6 bases at V and 3 bases at J, with 12 bases in the middle. CDR3 length: 13 residues. In DNA form, the CDR3 reads TGTGCCAGCAGTTTGAGGACCGTCTACGAGCAGTACTTC. It codes for CASSLRTVYEQYF.

This clonotype was observed a handful of times. The J gene is TRBJ2-5, the V gene TRBV5-1; D might be TRBD2 (5 bases). CDR1 is SGHRS, CDR2 YFSETQ, per germline. V lost 4 bases and J 2 bases, leaving 9 bases between the germline ends. The CDR3 has 13 residues. CDR3 DNA: TGCGCCAGCAGCGGACTCGTACAAGAGACCCAGTACTTC. Amino acid sequence: CASSGLVQETQYF.

The sample holds a few counts of this clonotype. The V and J genes are TRBV5-4 and TRBJ1-2, with unresolved D. This CDR3 spans 15 amino acids. Trimming pared 1 base from V and 5 bases from J, leaving 15 bases between. Germline V gene lookup returns CDR1 SGHNT and CDR2 YYREEE (reference sequence). CDR3 residues: CASSLSLETSYGYTF. The CDR3, as DNA: TGTGCCAGCAGCTTGTCTTTAGAGACAAGTTATGGCTACACCTTC.

The chain links TRBV5-1 to TRBJ1-3; 8 nucleotides agree with TRBD1. The V gene's germline CDR1 is SGHRS and CDR2 YFSETQ. This CDR3 has 16 residues. Losses at the gene ends were 5 bases for V and 7 bases for J; bases not matched to a gene: 14. CDR3 DNA sequence: TGCGCCAGCAGGTCGGGACAGGAGCTCTCCCGGAACACCATATATTTT. This gives the protein CASRSGQELSRNTIYF.

The chain employs TRBV18 and TRBJ2-7, with D possibly called TRBD1 or TRBD2 (7 bases each). The V end was cut by 6 bases, the J end by 5 bases, with 17 bases between. The CDR3 totals 14 residues. CDR1 and CDR2 from the germline V gene are KGHSH and LQKENI. CDR3 in amino acids: CASSDREREDEQYF. In DNA form, the CDR3 reads TGTGCCAGCTCCGACAGGGAACGGGAGGACGAGCAGTACTTC.